The clone carrying this T cell receptor (beta chain) was counted a single time. What it binds is unknown. The data are from a study of blood T cells in healthy people across ages. PCR was performed a second time for roughly 6 to 12 cycles using a sample-barcoded 5' primer and a J-beta primer mix. With 12 random nucleotides, a template-switch adaptor tagged each individual cDNA molecule. TCRdb used MiXCR to reprocess the 5' RACE reads, holding one entry per CDR3 protein. The repertoire holds 1.5 million or so distinct CDR3 sequences, with about 42% as singletons. Extraction of total RNA produced a minimum of 6 micrograms from each sample. There are 15 residues in the CDR3. Germline trimming cut 5 bases from V and 6 bases from J; bases unmatched to any gene: 3. Germline V gene data show CDR1 as SEHNR and CDR2 as FQNEAQ (reference sequence). Study-wide results and limits: Versus aged donors, long-lived donors had higher diversity and more naive CD4+ cells. Investigators viewed diversity estimates from one million T cells as underestimates, the study reported.

The clonotype was recovered from a woman aged 18-29 years in good health. The V and J genes are TRBV7-9 and TRBJ1-6, with 11 bases fitting TRBD1. The specimen was blood. The CDR3 nucleotides are TGTGCCAGCAGCAAAGGACAGGGGGCTAATTCACCCCTCCACTTT. Translated, it gives CASSKGQGANSPLHF.